These 18 T cell receptor beta chains were all obtained from the same sample, sequenced in a study of blood T cell repertoires in COVID-19. Assay: immunoSEQ multiplex PCR; the TCRdb copy retains only in-frame clones and omits some. The sample has roughly 150,000 clones, around 90% seen once. The specimen sequenced was PBMCs or T cells enriched from blood (not recorded which). The receptors were sampled from a woman aged 40 to 50 who had been exposed to COVID-19.

The chain employs TRBV18 and TRBJ2-7; TRBD2 might be the D (6 bases). The V end lost 8 bases, the J end lost 0 bases, and 17 bases lay between the germline ends. Germline values: CDR1 KGHSH, CDR2 LQKENI. The CDR3 consists of 15 residues. The CDR3 region has the DNA TGTGCCAGCCGTACCAGTAGCGGCGGCTCCTACGAGCAGTACTTC. This codes for CASRTSSGGSYEQYF.

The chain couples TRBV3-1 (or the pseudogene TRBV3-2) to TRBJ1-4; perhaps TRBD1 as D (5 bases). CDR3 length: 16 residues. V was clipped by 5 bases and J by 0 bases, with 13 bases between them. The germline V gene encodes CDR1 LGHDT and CDR2 YNNKEL (reference sequence). The CDR3 here is CASSSSGISTNEKLFF. CDR3 DNA: TGTGCCAGCAGCTCCTCAGGGATCTCAACTAATGAAAAACTGTTTTTT.

The chain joins TRBV7-8 to TRBJ2-7; D unresolved. The germline V gene encodes CDR1 SGHVS and CDR2 FQNEAQ. The CDR3 is made up of 13 amino acids. The V end was cut by 5 bases, the J end by 5 bases, with 13 bases between. CDR3 sequence: CASSPAPSHEQYF. CDR3 nucleotides: TGTGCCAGCAGCCCCGCCCCGAGCCACGAGCAGTACTTC.

J is TRBJ2-1 and V is TRBV3-1 (or the pseudogene TRBV3-2); D is possibly TRBD1 (6 bases). Trimming removed 0 bases from V and 2 bases from J, with 11 bases in between. CDR1 is LGHDT, CDR2 YNNKEL, per germline (reference sequence). The CDR3 has 16 residues. The CDR3 DNA reads TGTGCCAGCAGCCAAGACTTCCGGGACACCTACAATGAGCAGTTCTTC. It yields the protein CASSQDFRDTYNEQFF.

The V call is TRBV3-1 (or the pseudogene TRBV3-2), the J call TRBJ2-1; D is uncertain. The V and J ends lost 0 bases and 1 base respectively, with 7 bases between them. This CDR3 has 15 amino acids. From germline, CDR1 is LGHDT and CDR2 YNNKEL (reference sequence). In nucleotides, the CDR3 is TGTGCCAGCAGCCAAGATTCAGGTTCCTACAATGAGCAGTTCTTC. It encodes CASSQDSGSYNEQFF.

The chain combines TRBV7-9 with TRBJ1-5; the D is unclear. V was clipped by 5 bases and J by 4 bases, with 9 bases between them. The CDR3 has 13 residues. Germline V gene data show CDR1 as SEHNR and CDR2 as FQNEAQ (reference sequence). This CDR3 is CASSLEINQPQHF. CDR3 coding DNA: TGTGCCAGCAGCCTGGAGATAAATCAGCCCCAGCATTTT. Using reference TRBV7-9 and TRBJ1-5 for the parts outside the CDR3, the full variable domain is DTGVSQNPRHKITKRGQNVTFRCDPISEHNRLYWYRQTLGQGPEFLTYFQNEAQLEKSRLLSDRFSAERPKGSFSTLEIQRTEQGDSAMYLCASSLEINQPQHFGDGTRLSIL.

Written as DNA, the CDR3 is TGCGCCAGCAGCTTGGGGGGGACAGGAGACTGGGGCTACACCTTC. This translates into CASSLGGTGDWGYTF. V usage is TRBV5-1 and J usage is TRBJ1-2; TRBD1 agrees at 8 bases. Per the germline V gene, CDR1 is SGHRS and CDR2 is YFSETQ. V gave up 0 bases and J gave up 8 bases; unmatched junction bases: 9. The CDR3 has 15 residues.

V usage is TRBV11-2 and J usage is TRBJ1-2; TRBD1 aligns across 7 bases. The V and J ends lost 6 bases and 5 bases, in that order; junction bases with no gene match: 9. CDR1 is SGHAT and CDR2 is FQNNGV in the germline V gene. The CDR3 is made up of 14 amino acids. The CDR3 reads CASSQGQATYGYTF. In nucleotides, the CDR3 is TGTGCCAGCAGTCAAGGACAGGCAACTTATGGCTACACCTTC.

J is TRBJ2-7 and V is TRBV4-1, with TRBD2 matching 14 bases. The ends lost 0 bases at V and 4 bases at J; junction bases unmatched: 8. The CDR3 length is 18 residues. Per germline, CDR1 MGHRA and CDR2 YSYEKL. The CDR3 spells CASSQDPGLAGETYEQYF. The CDR3 DNA reads as TGCGCCAGCAGCCAAGATCCGGGACTAGCGGGAGAAACGTACGAGCAGTACTTC.

V is TRBV5-6 and J is TRBJ1-1; D not resolved. Germline assignment: CDR1 SGHDT and CDR2 YYEEEE. V lost 0 bases and J 3 bases, leaving 6 bases between the germline ends. CDR3 size: 13 residues. The CDR3: CASSLDTHTEAFF. The CDR3 nucleotides are TGTGCCAGCAGCTTGGACACCCACACTGAAGCTTTCTTT. The full variable domain, in which reference TRBV5-6 and TRBJ1-1 provide the parts outside the CDR3, is DAGVTQSPTHLIKTRGQQVTLRCSPKSGHDTVSWYQQALGQGPQFIFQYYEEEERQRGNFPDRFSGHQFPNYSSELNVNALLLGDSALYLCASSLDTHTEAFFGQGTRLTVV.

V gene TRBV18 combines with J gene TRBJ1-2; 9 nucleotides align to TRBD1. Per the germline V gene, CDR1 is KGHSH and CDR2 is LQKENI. The CDR3 spans 13 residues. Trimming cost V 6 bases and J 4 bases; bases outside gene matches: 3. The CDR3 DNA is TGTGCCAGCTCGGGGGACAGGGCCTATGGCTACACCTTC. It is translated as CASSGDRAYGYTF.

The chain combines TRBV9 with TRBJ2-1; TRBD2 matches at 10 bases. The CDR3 extends over 17 amino acids. J lost 3 bases, V lost 2 bases, and 8 bases had no gene match. CDR1 SGDLS and CDR2 YYNGEE come from the germline V gene. The CDR3 region is CASSVASGSMGYNEQFF. The CDR3 region has the DNA TGTGCCAGCAGCGTGGCTAGCGGGAGTATGGGCTACAATGAGCAGTTCTTC. The full variable domain, its missing parts supplied by reference TRBV9 and TRBJ2-1, is DSGVTQTPKHLITATGQRVTLRCSPRSGDLSVYWYQQSLDQGLQFLIQYYNGEERAKGNILERFSAQQFPDLHSELNLSSLELGDSALYFCASSVASGSMGYNEQFFGPGTRLTVL.

The chain has TRBV27 and TRBJ1-5; D is perhaps TRBD1 (5 bases). V lost 5 bases, J lost 4 bases, and 9 bases lay in between. The CDR3 extends over 13 amino acids. CDR1 MNHEY and CDR2 SMNVEV come from the germline V gene (reference sequence). The CDR3 nucleotides read TGTGCCAGCAGTCCAGGGCGAAATCAGCCCCAGCATTTT. Its protein product is CASSPGRNQPQHF.

This clone has only one observation. The gene calls are TRBV7-2 and TRBJ2-1; the D gene is possibly TRBD1 (6 bases). Germline V gene data show CDR1 as SGHTA and CDR2 as FQGNSA. The CDR3 contains 14 residues. Trimming shortened V by 3 bases and J by 1 base, and 7 bases separated the two germline ends. DNA for the CDR3: TGTGCCAGCAGCTTGGACAGATCCTACAATGAGCAGTTCTTC. It codes for CASSLDRSYNEQFF.

The chain employs TRBV4-1 and TRBJ2-2; TRBD2 might be the D (6 bases). The CDR3 spans 15 residues. The germline CDR1 and CDR2 sequences are MGHRA and YSYEKL. The V gene lost 2 bases and the J gene lost 5 bases, with 12 bases spanning the gap. The CDR3 DNA follows: TGCGCCAGCAGCCAATTGAGGAGCGGGACCGGGGAGCTGTTTTTT. Translating gives CASSQLRSGTGELFF.

V gene TRBV19 combines with J gene TRBJ2-7; 9 nucleotides match TRBD1. Germline V lookup: CDR1 LNHDA, CDR2 SQIVND (reference sequence). The CDR3 runs 13 residues. The V and J ends lost 6 bases and 4 bases, in that order; junction bases with no gene match: 4. The CDR3, as DNA: TGTGCCAGTAGCCCGGACAGGGGATACGAGCAGTACTTC. This codes for CASSPDRGYEQYF.

The rearrangement links TRBV7-2 to TRBJ2-3; 7 positions agree with TRBD1. Germline CDR1 reads SGHTA; CDR2 reads FQGNSA. The length of the CDR3 is 17 residues. Trimming removed 1 base from V and 2 bases from J; junction bases left unmatched: 9. The DNA for the CDR3 is TGTGCCAGCAGCTTAGATGTAGGGACAGATAACACAGATACGCAGTATTTT. The encoded protein is CASSLDVGTDNTDTQYF.

This rearrangement joins TRBV4-3 to TRBJ2-2, with TRBD2 matching 7 bases. V gave up 4 bases and J gave up 6 bases; unmatched junction bases: 11. Germline values: CDR1 LGHNA, CDR2 YSLEER. The CDR3 is 16 residues long. CDR3 sequence: CASSPGLAEGAGELFF. CDR3 bases: TGCGCCAGCAGCCCGGGTCTAGCGGAAGGTGCCGGGGAGCTGTTTTTT.